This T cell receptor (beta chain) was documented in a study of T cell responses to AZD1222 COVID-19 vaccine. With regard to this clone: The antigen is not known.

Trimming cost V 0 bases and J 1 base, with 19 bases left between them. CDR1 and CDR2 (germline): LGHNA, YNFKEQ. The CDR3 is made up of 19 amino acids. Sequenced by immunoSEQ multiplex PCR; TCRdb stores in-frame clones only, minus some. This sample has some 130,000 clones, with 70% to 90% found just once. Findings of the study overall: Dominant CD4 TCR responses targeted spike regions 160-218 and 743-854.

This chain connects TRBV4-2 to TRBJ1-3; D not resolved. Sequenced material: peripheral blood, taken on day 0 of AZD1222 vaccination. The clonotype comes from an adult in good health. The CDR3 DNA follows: TGTGCCAGCAGCCAAGATTCGGAGGGTCTCCGCTCTTCTGGAAACACCATATATTTT. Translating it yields CASSQDSEGLRSSGNTIYF.